The next 14 T cell receptor beta chains were all read from a single sample in a study of CXCR3-negative and CXCR3-positive naive CD8 T cells. UMI-labeled TRB cDNA libraries were prepared by 5' RACE. TCRdb reprocessed the 5' RACE reads, keeping one entry per CDR3 protein, no DNA. The sample data list a few thousand distinct CDR3 sequences. The material sequenced was naive CXCR3- CD8+ T cells from blood. Subset given: CD45RO-CCR7+CD27+CD95- naive CD8+ T cells lacking CXCR3 (TNR3-). These TCRs come from a human donor in good health. Some clones in this sample may be carry-over from other donors' samples.

Its frequency marks this clonotype as medium-sized (0.01 to 0.1%). This chain links TRBV27 with TRBJ2-4; lacking DNA, the TRBD2 call made by TCRdb goes unchecked. Germline-derived CDR1 and CDR2 are MNHEY and SMNVEV (reference sequence). This CDR3 contains 15 residues. The CDR3 sequence is CASSPIAGAKNIQYF.

This clonotype is classed as medium-sized (0.01 to 0.1%) by frequency. The J gene is TRBJ2-1, the V gene TRBV20-1; TCRdb designates TRBD1, a call that cannot be tested without DNA. The length of the CDR3 is 14 residues. Per the germline V gene, CDR1 is DFQATT and CDR2 is SNEGSKA (reference sequence). The CDR3 region is CSARPDRVYNEQFF.

V is TRBV6-6 and J is TRBJ1-5; lacking DNA, the TRBD1 call made by TCRdb goes unchecked. CDR3 length equals 15 residues. Per the germline V gene, CDR1 is MNHNY and CDR2 is SVGAGI (reference sequence). This CDR3 is CASSYTGQANQPQHF.

This sequence joins TRBV13 and TRBJ2-1; lacking DNA, the TRBD1 call made by TCRdb goes unchecked. This CDR3 has 13 residues. Germline V gives CDR1 PRHDT, CDR2 FYEKMQ (reference sequence). Here the CDR3 reads CASSLESGFEQFF.

This clonotype is called medium-sized based on its frequency. The V gene is TRBV29-1, the J gene TRBJ1-2. Germline V CDR1 and CDR2: SQVTM, ANQGSEA. The CDR3 spans 12 residues. Here the CDR3 reads CSVERGAYGYTF.

This clonotype registers medium-sized (0.01 to 0.1%) by frequency. The gene calls are TRBV6-2 or TRBV6-3 and TRBJ2-1; TCRdb returns TRBD2, unconfirmable since there is no DNA. The CDR3 runs 19 residues. Germline lookup yields CDR1 MNHEY and CDR2 SVGEGT. The CDR3 here is CASSYPSRTSGSSYNEQFF.

The chain joins TRBV29-1 to TRBJ2-7; TCRdb indicates TRBD1, and absent DNA this call remains unverified. CDR1 and CDR2 from the germline V gene are SQVTM and ANQGSEA. The CDR3 runs to 17 residues. The CDR3 sequence is CSAAAPPPGQAAYEQYF.

Measured by frequency, this clonotype is medium-sized. The chain uses TRBV29-1 and TRBJ2-3; absent DNA, TCRdb's TRBD2 call cannot be checked. The CDR3 contains 12 residues. CDR1 SQVTM and CDR2 ANQGSEA come from the germline V gene. CDR3 amino acids: CSVVTPPDTQYF.

This clonotype registers medium-sized by frequency. The genes are TRBV29-1 and TRBJ2-2; as DNA is missing, the TRBD2 call by TCRdb cannot be tested. This CDR3 is 16 amino acids long. Germline-derived CDR1 and CDR2 are SQVTM and ANQGSEA. This chain's CDR3 is CSVEEGGVQAPGELFF.

This clonotype is classed as medium-sized by frequency. The chain employs TRBV29-1 and TRBJ1-6; the D gene TCRdb calls, TRBD1, cannot be checked with no DNA. Per the germline V gene, CDR1 is SQVTM and CDR2 is ANQGSEA. The CDR3 consists of 15 residues. The CDR3 sequence: CSVEDGGARNSPLHF.

This chain joins TRBV5-1 and TRBJ2-3; TCRdb proposes TRBD1, but this gene call is untestable without DNA. The CDR3 covers 12 residues. Germline V gives CDR1 SGHRS, CDR2 YFSETQ. CDR3 in amino acids: CASSEGVDTQYF.

Its frequency marks this clonotype as medium-sized. This chain connects TRBV7-9 to TRBJ2-1. Germline assignment: CDR1 SEHNR and CDR2 FQNEAQ (reference sequence). This CDR3 has 11 residues. This CDR3 reads CASSLSYEQFF.

This clonotype counts as medium-sized by frequency. This sequence joins TRBV29-1 and TRBJ2-7; checking the TCRdb D call of TRBD1 is not possible without DNA. The CDR3 is 11 residues long. Germline values: CDR1 SQVTM, CDR2 ANQGSEA. The chain's CDR3 is CSVSTGEGQYF.

Considering frequency, this clonotype is medium-sized. The genes are TRBV7-8 and TRBJ2-1; TCRdb outputs TRBD2, but without DNA this stays unchecked. Germline lookup yields CDR1 SGHVS and CDR2 FQNEAQ. The CDR3 contains 17 residues. The CDR3 sequence is CASSIALAGGPSNEQFF.